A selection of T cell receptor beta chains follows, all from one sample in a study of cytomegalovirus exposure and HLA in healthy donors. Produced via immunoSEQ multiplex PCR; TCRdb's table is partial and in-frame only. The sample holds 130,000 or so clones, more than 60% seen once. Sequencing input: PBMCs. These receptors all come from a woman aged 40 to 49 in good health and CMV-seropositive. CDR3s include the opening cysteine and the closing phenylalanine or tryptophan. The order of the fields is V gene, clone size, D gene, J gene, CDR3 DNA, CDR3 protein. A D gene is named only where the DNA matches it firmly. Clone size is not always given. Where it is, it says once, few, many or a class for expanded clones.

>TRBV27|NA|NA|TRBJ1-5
TGTGCCAGCAGTTTAAACAGGTATCAGCCCCAGCATTTT
CASSLNRYQPQHF
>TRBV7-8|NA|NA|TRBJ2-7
TGTGCCAGCAGCTCGAGGGTATCCTCCTACGAGCAGTACTTC
CASSSRVSSYEQYF
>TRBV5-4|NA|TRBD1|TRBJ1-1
TGTGCCAGCAGCCAGCCTGACAGGGCGAACACTGAAGCTTTCTTT
CASSQPDRANTEAFF
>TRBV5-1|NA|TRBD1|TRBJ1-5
TGCGCCAGCAGCATCGGGACAGGGGTCAATCAGCCCCAGCATTTT
CASSIGTGVNQPQHF
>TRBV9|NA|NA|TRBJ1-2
TGTGCCAGCGGTCCCTCGGGGGACGTCTTC
CASGPSGDVF
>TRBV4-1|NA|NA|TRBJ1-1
TGCGCCAGCAGCCAAGGTGTTTCGCGGGGGGTGAACACTGAAGCTTTCTTT
CASSQGVSRGVNTEAFF
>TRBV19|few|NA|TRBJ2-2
TGTGCCAGTAGTGAGCGGACAGATAACACCGGGGAGCTGTTTTTT
CASSERTDNTGELFF
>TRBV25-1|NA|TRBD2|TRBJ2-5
TGTGCCAGCCGAACTTCTAGCGGGGGCCAAGAGACCCAGTACTTC
CASRTSSGGQETQYF
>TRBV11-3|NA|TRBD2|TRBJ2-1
TGTGCCAGCAGCTTCGGTGGGGCGGGGGGGAATGAGCAGTTCTTC
CASSFGGAGGNEQFF
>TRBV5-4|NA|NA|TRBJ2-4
TGTGCCAGCAGCTTTGGGCGGGGACCAAACATTCAGTACTTC
CASSFGRGPNIQYF
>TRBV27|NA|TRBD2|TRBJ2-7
TGTGCCAGCAGTTTATGGGCCTGGACTAGCGGAAACTACGAGCAGTACTTC
CASSLWAWTSGNYEQYF
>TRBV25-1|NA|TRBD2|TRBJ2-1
TGTGCCAGCAGTGATTCCTGGGGACTAGATAACGGCAATGAGCAGTTCTTC
CASSDSWGLDNGNEQFF
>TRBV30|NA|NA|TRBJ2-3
TGTGCCTGGAGCCTAACCCTGGATACGCAGTATTTT
CAWSLTLDTQYF
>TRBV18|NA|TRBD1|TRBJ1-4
TGTGCCAGCTCATCGACCGGACAGGGGACTAATGAAAAACTGTTTTTT
CASSSTGQGTNEKLFF
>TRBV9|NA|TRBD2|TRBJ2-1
TGTGCCAGCAGCGCTAGCGGGAGACCCTACAATGAGCAGTTCTTC
CASSASGRPYNEQFF
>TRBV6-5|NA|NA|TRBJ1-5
TGTGCCAGCAGTGCACAGGGATTCAATCAGCCCCAGCATTTT
CASSAQGFNQPQHF
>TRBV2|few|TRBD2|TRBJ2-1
TGTGCCAGCCTGCGGGCTAGCGGGGGCAATGAGCAGTTCTTC
CASLRASGGNEQFF
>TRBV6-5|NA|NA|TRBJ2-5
TGTGCCAGCAGTTACCGAGCGGGCGGGGCGGAGGAGCAGTACTTC
CASSYRAGGAEEQYF
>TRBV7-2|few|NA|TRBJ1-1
TGTGCCAGCAGCTTAGGACAGGTGAACACTGAAGCTTTCTTT
CASSLGQVNTEAFF
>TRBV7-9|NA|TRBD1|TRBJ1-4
TGTGCCAGCAGCCCCACGACAGGGGCTAATGAAAAACTGTTTTTT
CASSPTTGANEKLFF
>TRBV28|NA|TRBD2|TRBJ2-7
TGTGCCAGCAGTTCGCCCGGGACTAGAATCTACGAGCAGTACTTC
CASSSPGTRIYEQYF
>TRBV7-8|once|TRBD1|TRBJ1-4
TGTGCCAGCAGCTTAGTGTTGACAGGGGGCGGGTATGAAAAACTGTTTTTT
CASSLVLTGGGYEKLFF
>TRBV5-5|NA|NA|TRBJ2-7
TGTGCCAGCACCGCCACTTCCTACGAGCAGTACTTC
CASTATSYEQYF
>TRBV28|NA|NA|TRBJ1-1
TGTGCCAGCAGTTTCTCAGGGCTTGCGGCTTTCTTT
CASSFSGLAAFF
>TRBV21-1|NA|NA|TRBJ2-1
TGTGCCAGCAAAAGATGCGGGACTCAGGTCATGAATGAGCAGTTCTTC
CASKRCGTQVMNEQFF
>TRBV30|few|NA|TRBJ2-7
TGTGCCTGGACTTACAACTCCTACGAGCAGTACTTC
CAWTYNSYEQYF
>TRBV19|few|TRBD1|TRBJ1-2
TGTGCCAGTAGTACCCAACAGGGGTCGGTCTATGGCTACACCTTC
CASSTQQGSVYGYTF
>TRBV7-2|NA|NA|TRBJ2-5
TGTGCCAGCAGCTTAGGGCTCGAAGAGACCCAGTACTTC
CASSLGLEETQYF
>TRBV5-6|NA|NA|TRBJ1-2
TGTGCCAGCAGCTTGGTGCCAGTGACTAACTATGGCTACACCTTC
CASSLVPVTNYGYTF
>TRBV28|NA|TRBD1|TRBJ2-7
TGTGCCAGCACCGAGACAGGGGAGGTATCCTACGAGCAGTACTTC
CASTETGEVSYEQYF
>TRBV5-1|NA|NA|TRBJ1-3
TGCGCCAGCAGCGGAGGGGTTGGAAACACCATATATTTT
CASSGGVGNTIYF
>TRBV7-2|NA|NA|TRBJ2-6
TGTGCCAGCAGCTTAGAGGGGGTTGGGGCCAACGTCCTGACTTTC
CASSLEGVGANVLTF
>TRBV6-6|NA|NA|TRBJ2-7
TGTGCCAGCAGTTACAGGGAGCGTGACTACGAGCAGTACTTC
CASSYRERDYEQYF
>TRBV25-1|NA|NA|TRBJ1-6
TGTGCCAGCAGTGAATGGCGGGCAGGGGCTGGTTCACCCCTCCACTTT
CASSEWRAGAGSPLHF
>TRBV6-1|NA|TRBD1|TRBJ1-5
TGTGCCAGCAGTGAACCGACAGGGGGAGGTTATAGCAATCAGCCCCAGCATTTT
CASSEPTGGGYSNQPQHF
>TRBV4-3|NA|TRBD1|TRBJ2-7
TGCGCCAGCAGCCAAGATCGGACAGGGGGATTTGAGCAGTACTTC
CASSQDRTGGFEQYF
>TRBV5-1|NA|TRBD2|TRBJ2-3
TGCGCCAGCAGCTTGTACGGGGGGGCCGGAGATACGCAGTATTTT
CASSLYGGAGDTQYF